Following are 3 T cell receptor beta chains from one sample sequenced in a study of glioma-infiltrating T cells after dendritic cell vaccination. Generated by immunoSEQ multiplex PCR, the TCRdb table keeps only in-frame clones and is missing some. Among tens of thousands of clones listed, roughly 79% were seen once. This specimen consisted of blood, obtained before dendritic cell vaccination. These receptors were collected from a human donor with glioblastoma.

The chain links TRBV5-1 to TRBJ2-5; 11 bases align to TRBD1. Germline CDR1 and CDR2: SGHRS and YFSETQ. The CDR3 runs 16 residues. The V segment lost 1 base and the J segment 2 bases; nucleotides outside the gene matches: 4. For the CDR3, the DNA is TGCGCCAGCAGCTTGAATAGGGACAGGGGGCAAGAGACCCAGTACTTC. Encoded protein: CASSLNRDRGQETQYF.

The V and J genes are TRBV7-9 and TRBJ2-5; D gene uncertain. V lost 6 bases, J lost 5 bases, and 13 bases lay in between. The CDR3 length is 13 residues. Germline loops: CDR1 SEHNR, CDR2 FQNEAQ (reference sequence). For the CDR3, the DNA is TGTGCCAGCAGGACTCAAGCTGCCGAGACCCAGTACTTC. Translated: CASRTQAAETQYF.

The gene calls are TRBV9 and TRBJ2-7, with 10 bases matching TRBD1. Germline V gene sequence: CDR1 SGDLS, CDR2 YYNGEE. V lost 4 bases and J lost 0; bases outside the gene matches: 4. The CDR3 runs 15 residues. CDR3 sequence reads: CASSFGQGDSYEQYF. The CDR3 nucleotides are TGTGCCAGCAGCTTCGGACAGGGGGACTCCTACGAGCAGTACTTC.